This T cell receptor (beta chain) was identified in a study of T-cell reconstitution after alpha-beta-depleted transplantation in children. Trimming removed 5 bases from V and 10 bases from J; junction bases left unmatched: 13. CDR1 is SEHNR, CDR2 FQNEAQ, per germline (reference sequence). The CDR3 length is 15 residues. This clonotype has only a few counts. Unique molecular identifiers were built into the TCRbeta library. TCRdb fed the PCR reads into MiXCR, producing one record per CDR3 protein. Of 700,000 to 950,000 distinct CDR3 sequences in the sample, approximately 15% were seen once. The chain combines TRBV7-9 with TRBJ2-1; the match to TRBD1 covers 8 bases. The specimen was PBMCs, mostly from graft donor cells, collected 360 days after TCRalphabeta/CD19-depleted stem cell transplant. This clonotype was sampled from a male patient aged 10 to 17 who had a stem cell transplant for acute lymphoblastic leukemia, so the T cells may come from the graft donor. CDR3 residues: CASSVTGTRTGEQFF. CDR3 coding DNA: TGTGCCAGCAGCGTTACCGGGACACGGACAGGGGAGCAGTTCTTC.